This TCR beta chain was recovered during a study of naive and memory T cell subsets. This clonotype was seen ten or more times. Its antigen is not identified. General study findings and limits: From naive to CM, EM and EMRA, diversity decreased and Gini increased. There was no ground truth to check naive and memory subset results.

Cells stained for CD3, CD4, CD8, CD45RA, CD27 and viability were sorted into four CD45RA/CD27 subsets. The beta constant-region primer was an equimolar mix of two oligonucleotides covering TRBC1 and TRBC2. The cDNA 3' end received a ligated single-stranded oligonucleotide carrying the SP2 primer and a 12-nucleotide UMI. TCRdb analysed the UMI-ligation and nested PCR reads with MiXCR anew, one entry per CDR3 protein. The sample comprises over 20,000 distinct CDR3 sequences, roughly 11% of which are singletons, and around 18% rests with the top ten. The CDR3 runs to 15 residues. Germline CDR1 MGHRA, CDR2 YSYEKL. V was cut by 0 bases and J by 7 bases, with 13 bases left in between.

This receptor was taken from a human donor in good health. The genes are TRBV4-1 and TRBJ1-5; TRBD1 is a possible D gene (5 bases). Material for sequencing was central memory CD8+ T cells from blood. The CDR3 DNA sequence: TGCGCCAGCAGCCAAGATTGGGGGGGACTACAGCCCCAGCATTTT. Its translation is CASSQDWGGLQPQHF.